This T cell receptor (beta chain) was recorded in a study of monozygotic twins with inflammatory bowel disease. Findings of the study overall: Compared with healthy co-twins, IBD patients showed reduced TCRbeta repertoire diversity by inverse Simpson. No distinction between different T cell subtypes was possible.

Each CDR3 protein gets one entry in TCRdb, which reprocessed the 5' RACE reads and gives no DNA. Listed are approximately 400,000 distinct CDR3 sequences; roughly 2.2% falls within the top ten. Notes on this clonotype: Antigen unknown.

This CDR3 is built from 15 residues. Germline-derived CDR1 and CDR2 are MDHEN and SYDVKM. The sequencing input was blood. The TCR was taken from a human donor with ulcerative colitis or Crohn's disease, or a healthy co-twin of an affected twin (not recorded which). This chain uses TRBV28 with TRBJ2-4; TCRdb names TRBD1, which stays unverified in the absence of DNA. The CDR3 is CASSPGRQEKNIQYF.